This T cell receptor beta chain was observed in a study of shared clonotypes between healthy human individuals. Whole-study results and caveats: Clonotype sharing across donors was expected to vary with sequencing depth. The genetic and exposure-history diversity represented was limited by few donors. When naive CD4 clonotypes were compared across several donors, approximately 5% were shared.

Details on this clone: Its specificity is not known.

In the original analysis: Junction-only sequences without quality scores came from ImmunoSEQ, so filtering differed. Some clones are missing from TCRdb's copy, which holds only in-frame ones; the method was immunoSEQ multiplex PCR. From that table come the V and J calls and clone size; the DNA was used to work out D and trimming. This sample has about 710,000 clones, with approximately 72% found just once. Sequencing was done on a sample of memory CD4+ T cells sorted from blood. Subset here: CD45RA-negative fraction. This receptor was obtained from a woman in her 30s in good health.

DNA of the CDR3: TGCGCCAGCAGCTTGGGAGGGACATCCTACAATGAGCAGTTCTTC. Protein: CASSLGGTSYNEQFF. The genes are TRBV5-1 and TRBJ2-1; D might be TRBD1 (6 bases). From germline, CDR1 is SGHRS and CDR2 YFSETQ. This CDR3 contains 15 residues. V was cut by 0 bases and J by 1 base, with 8 bases left in between.